The entry below describes one TCR beta chain. V shed 3 bases and J shed 10 bases, with 25 bases lying between them. CDR1 is SGDLS and CDR2 is YYNGEE in the germline V gene. The CDR3 loop spans 16 amino acids. These data belong to a study of blood T cell repertoires in COVID-19. Overall study context: From the United States, Italy and Spain came samples of acute and convalescent COVID-19. Nucleic acid was either cDNA or gDNA, and it came from T cells, B-cell-depleted T cells, or PBMCs.

In the original analysis: Estimated nucleated cell counts came from reference gene primer amplification. Repertoires were generated with immunoSEQ multiplex PCR, while TCRdb's copy carries only in-frame clones and drops some. That table supplies the V and J calls and clone size; D and trimming were determined from the DNA. The sample includes approximately 150,000 clones, 80% to 90% of them seen just once. Material: peripheral blood. The TCR originated in a woman aged 45-59 years with acute or convalescent COVID-19. V is TRBV9 and J is TRBJ1-2, with D possibly being TRBD1 (5 bases). CDR3 in DNA: TGTGCCAGCAGCGCCAATCCACCCAGGGAGGGCGCAGTCTACACCTTC. Translating gives CASSANPPREGAVYTF.